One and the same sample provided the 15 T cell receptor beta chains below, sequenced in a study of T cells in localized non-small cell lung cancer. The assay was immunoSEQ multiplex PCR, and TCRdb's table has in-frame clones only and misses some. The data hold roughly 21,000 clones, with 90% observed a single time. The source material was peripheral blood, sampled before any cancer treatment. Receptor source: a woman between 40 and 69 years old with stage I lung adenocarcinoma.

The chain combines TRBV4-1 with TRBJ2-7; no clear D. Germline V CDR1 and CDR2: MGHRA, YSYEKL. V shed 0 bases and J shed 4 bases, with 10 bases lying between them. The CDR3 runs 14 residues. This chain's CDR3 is CASSQDQWGYEQYF. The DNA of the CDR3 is TGCGCCAGCAGCCAAGATCAATGGGGTTACGAGCAGTACTTC.

The CDR3 loop reads CASTPRRGRNIQYF. The CDR3, as DNA: TGCGCCAGCACACCCCGGAGGGGGAGAAACATTCAGTACTTC. The chain employs TRBV23-1 and TRBJ2-4; D possibly matches TRBD1 or TRBD2 (6 bases each). TRBV23-1 is placed among ORFs of uncertain function. This CDR3 has 14 amino acids. Deletions cut 7 bases from V and 6 bases from J, with 16 bases between.

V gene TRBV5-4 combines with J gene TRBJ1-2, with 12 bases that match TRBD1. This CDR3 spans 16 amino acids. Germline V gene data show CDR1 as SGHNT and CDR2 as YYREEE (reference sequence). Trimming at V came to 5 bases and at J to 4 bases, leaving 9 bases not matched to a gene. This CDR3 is CASSPTGTGGSYGYTF. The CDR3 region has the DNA TGTGCCAGCAGTCCGACCGGGACAGGGGGCTCCTATGGCTACACCTTC.

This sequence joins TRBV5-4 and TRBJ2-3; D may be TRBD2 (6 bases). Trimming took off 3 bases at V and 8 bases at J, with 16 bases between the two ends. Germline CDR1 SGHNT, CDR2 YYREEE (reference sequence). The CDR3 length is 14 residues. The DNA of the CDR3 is TGTGCCAGCAGCTCTGGGACTTCCCCTGTTACGCAGTATTTT. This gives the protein CASSSGTSPVTQYF. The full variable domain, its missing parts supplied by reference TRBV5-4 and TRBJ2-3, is ETGVTQSPTHLIKTRGQQVTLRCSSQSGHNTVSWYQQALGQGPQFIFQYYREEENGRGNFPPRFSGLQFPNYSSELNVNALELDDSALYLCASSSGTSPVTQYFGPGTRLTVL.

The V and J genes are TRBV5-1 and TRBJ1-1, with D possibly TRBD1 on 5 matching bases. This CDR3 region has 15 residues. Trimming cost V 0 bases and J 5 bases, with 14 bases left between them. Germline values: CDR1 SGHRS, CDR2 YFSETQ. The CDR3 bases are TGCGCCAGCAGCTTGGATCAGGGAGCCCGGACTGAAGCTTTCTTT. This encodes CASSLDQGARTEAFF.

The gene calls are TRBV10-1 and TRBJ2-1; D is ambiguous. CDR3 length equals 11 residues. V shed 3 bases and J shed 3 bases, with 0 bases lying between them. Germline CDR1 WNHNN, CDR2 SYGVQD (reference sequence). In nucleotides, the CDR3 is TGCGCCAGCAGTGACTACAATGAGCAGTTCTTC. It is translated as CASSDYNEQFF.

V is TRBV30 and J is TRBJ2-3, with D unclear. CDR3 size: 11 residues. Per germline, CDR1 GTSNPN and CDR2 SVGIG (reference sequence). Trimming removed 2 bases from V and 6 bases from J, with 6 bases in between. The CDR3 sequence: CAWSLRDTQYF. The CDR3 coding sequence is TGTGCCTGGAGTTTGCGGGATACGCAGTATTTT.

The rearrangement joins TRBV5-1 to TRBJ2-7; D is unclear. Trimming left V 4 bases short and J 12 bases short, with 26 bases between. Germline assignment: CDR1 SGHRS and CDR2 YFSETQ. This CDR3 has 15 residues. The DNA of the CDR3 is TGCGCCAGCAGCCCCATCAGTGACACGTTCCTTACTCGGTACTTC. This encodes CASSPISDTFLTRYF.

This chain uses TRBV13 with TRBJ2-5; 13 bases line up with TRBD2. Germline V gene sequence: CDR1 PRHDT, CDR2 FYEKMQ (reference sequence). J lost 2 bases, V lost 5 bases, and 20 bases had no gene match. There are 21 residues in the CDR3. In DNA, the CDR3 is TGTGCCAGCAGCGCCCGGACTAGCGGGAGTCGGTTTGGTTTTGGGCAAGAGACCCAGTACTTC. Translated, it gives CASSARTSGSRFGFGQETQYF.

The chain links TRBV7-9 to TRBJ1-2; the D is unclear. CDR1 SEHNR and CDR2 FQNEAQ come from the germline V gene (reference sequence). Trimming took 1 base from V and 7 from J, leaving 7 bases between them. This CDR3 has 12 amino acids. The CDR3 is CASSLGGFGYTF. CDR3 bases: TGTGCCAGCAGCTTAGGCGGGTTTGGCTACACCTTC.

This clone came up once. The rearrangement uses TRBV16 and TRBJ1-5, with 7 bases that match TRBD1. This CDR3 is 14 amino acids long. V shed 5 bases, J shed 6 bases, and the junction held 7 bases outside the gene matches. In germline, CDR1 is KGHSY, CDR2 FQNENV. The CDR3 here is CASSYDRVRQPQHF. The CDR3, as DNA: TGTGCCAGCAGCTACGACAGGGTTCGTCAGCCCCAGCATTTT.

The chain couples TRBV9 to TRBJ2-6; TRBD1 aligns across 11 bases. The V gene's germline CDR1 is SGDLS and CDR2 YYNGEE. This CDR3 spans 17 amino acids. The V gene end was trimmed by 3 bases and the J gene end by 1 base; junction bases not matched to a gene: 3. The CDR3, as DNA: TGTGCCAGCAGCGCCCGGGACAGGGGGTCTGGGGCCAACGTCCTGACTTTC. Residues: CASSARDRGSGANVLTF.

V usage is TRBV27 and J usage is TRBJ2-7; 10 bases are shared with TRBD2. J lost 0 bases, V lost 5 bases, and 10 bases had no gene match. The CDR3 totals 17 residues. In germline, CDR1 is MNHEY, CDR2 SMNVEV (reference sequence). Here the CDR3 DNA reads TGTGCCAGCAGTCTCACTAGCGGGGCCACCATCTCCTACGAGCAGTACTTC. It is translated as CASSLTSGATISYEQYF.

This CDR3 reads CSVALANTGELFF. CDR3 nucleotides: TGCAGCGTTGCCCTAGCAAACACCGGGGAGCTGTTTTTT. The rearrangement uses TRBV29-1 and TRBJ2-2; D might be TRBD2 (5 bases). Germline V lookup: CDR1 SQVTM, CDR2 ANQGSEA. The CDR3 covers 13 residues. V shed 4 bases and J shed 2 bases, with 8 bases lying between them.

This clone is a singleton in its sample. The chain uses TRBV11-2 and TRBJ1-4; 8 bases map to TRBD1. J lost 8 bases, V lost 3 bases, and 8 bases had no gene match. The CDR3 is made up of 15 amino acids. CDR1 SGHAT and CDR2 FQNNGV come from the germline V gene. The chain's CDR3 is CASSFQGARGEKLFF. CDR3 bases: TGTGCCAGCAGCTTCCAGGGGGCGCGAGGCGAAAAACTGTTTTTT.